What follows are 16 T cell receptor beta chains derived from one specimen sequenced in a study of beta chain features in type 1 diabetes. Expressed TCRB transcripts got sequenced, as all isolated RNA was reverse transcribed. Only in-frame clones appear in the TCRdb table, and some are missing; sequencing was by immunoSEQ multiplex PCR. The table lists 150,000 to 180,000 clones, about 8.5% of them singletons, with approximately 0.65% in the top ten. Sequenced sample: central memory CD4+ T cells from blood. All receptors come from a man younger than 35 in good health.

A few counts support this clone. CDR3 DNA sequence: TGTGCCAGCAGCCTACGACAGGGGGCGTTCCGTGGCTACACCTTC. Residues: CASSLRQGAFRGYTF. The chain carries TRBV7-2 and TRBJ1-2, with 10 bases fitting TRBD1. J was trimmed by 7 bases and V by 5 bases; bases with no gene match: 10. Per the germline V gene, CDR1 is SGHTA and CDR2 is FQGNSA. This CDR3 contains 15 residues.

A few counts support this clone. V is TRBV15 and J is TRBJ2-1, with a tentative D call TRBD1 (5 bases). This CDR3 has 14 amino acids. Germline assignment: CDR1 LNHNV and CDR2 YYDKDF (reference sequence). The V and J ends lost 0 bases and 7 bases respectively, with 10 bases between them. Here the CDR3 DNA reads TGTGCCACCAGCAGAGAGTCTACAGGAAATGAGCAGTTCTTC. This sequence encodes CATSRESTGNEQFF.

The V and J genes are TRBV30 and TRBJ2-3, with 9 bases matching TRBD2. CDR3 length: 13 amino acids. Trimming took 4 bases from V and 6 from J; bases not matched to a gene: 5. Looked up from germline, CDR1 is GTSNPN and CDR2 is SVGIG (reference sequence). The CDR3 sequence: CAWTASGGDTQYF. The DNA of the CDR3 is TGTGCCTGGACTGCGAGCGGGGGGGATACGCAGTATTTT.

This clone has a count of ten or more. The chain combines TRBV7-6 with TRBJ1-5; the D gene is possibly TRBD1 (5 bases). The CDR3 runs 14 residues. Trimming cost V 2 bases and J 5 bases, with 10 bases left between them. Germline CDR1 reads SGHVS; CDR2 reads FNYEAQ. The CDR3 DNA reads TGTGCCAGCAGCTTATTTCAGGGCGATCAGCCCCAGCATTTT. Its translation: CASSLFQGDQPQHF.

J is TRBJ2-7 and V is TRBV7-2; TRBD2 is a possible D gene (6 bases). The germline CDR1 and CDR2 sequences are SGHTA and FQGNSA. Trimming shortened V by 5 bases and J by 6 bases, and 20 bases separated the two germline ends. The CDR3 runs 15 residues. Written as DNA, the CDR3 is TGTGCCAGCAGCCCAATAGGTAAGGGCGGGATCGAGCAGTACTTC. This encodes CASSPIGKGGIEQYF.

DNA for the CDR3: TGTGCCAGCTCCCCGCGCAGGGATTGGGATCAGCCCCAGCATTTT. Translating gives CASSPRRDWDQPQHF. The chain combines TRBV18 with TRBJ1-5; a possible D gene is TRBD1 (5 bases). The CDR3 has 15 amino acids. Germline CDR1 is KGHSH and CDR2 is LQKENI. Trimming left V 6 bases short and J 5 bases short, with 17 bases between.

The rearrangement uses TRBV7-2 and TRBJ1-5; possible D gene TRBD1, 5 bases. The V end was cut by 5 bases, the J end by 0 bases, with 8 bases between. The CDR3 extends over 14 amino acids. CDR1 and CDR2 from the germline V gene are SGHTA and FQGNSA. CDR3: CASSQDNSNQPQHF. CDR3 in DNA: TGTGCCAGCAGCCAGGACAATAGCAATCAGCCCCAGCATTTT.

This clone was seen only a few times. The chain links TRBV28 to TRBJ1-2; D is possibly TRBD1 (5 bases). V lost 6 bases and J lost 5, with 16 bases in between. The CDR3 extends over 14 amino acids. The germline V gene has CDR1 MDHEN and CDR2 SYDVKM. CDR3 protein: CASSPPWEGYGYTF. CDR3 DNA sequence: TGTGCCAGCAGCCCTCCCTGGGAGGGGTATGGCTACACCTTC.

This clone has just a few counts. The rearrangement uses TRBV7-8 and TRBJ1-2, with D maybe TRBD1 (6 bases). The CDR3 length is 16 residues. Germline lookup yields CDR1 SGHVS and CDR2 FQNEAQ. Trimming shortened V by 7 bases and J by 4 bases, and 22 bases separated the two germline ends. CDR3 DNA: TGTGCCAGCACCCAAGCGGCAGGGGATAACGGCTATGGCTACACCTTC. Translating it yields CASTQAAGDNGYGYTF.

V and J are TRBV27 and TRBJ2-1, with 8 positions matching TRBD1. Trimming removed 5 bases from V and 8 bases from J; junction bases left unmatched: 17. The germline V gene encodes CDR1 MNHEY and CDR2 SMNVEV (reference sequence). The CDR3 runs to 17 residues. CDR3 bases: TGTGCCAGCAGTGGAACATCCGGGACAGGCCCCTCTTATGAGCAGTTCTTC. This gives the protein CASSGTSGTGPSYEQFF.

This chain connects TRBV5-1 to TRBJ1-2, with D possibly matching TRBD1 (6 bases). The germline gives CDR1 SGHRS, CDR2 YFSETQ. V lost 0 bases and J 8 bases, leaving 8 bases between the germline ends. The CDR3 has 12 residues. For the CDR3, the DNA is TGCGCCAGCAGCTTGGAGGACAGAGGCTACACCTTC. Protein: CASSLEDRGYTF.

The chain employs TRBV27 and TRBJ1-2; 10 bases agree with TRBD1. Trimming at V came to 5 bases and at J to 3 bases, leaving 6 bases not matched to a gene. CDR3 length equals 15 residues. Germline CDR1 reads MNHEY; CDR2 reads SMNVEV (reference sequence). CDR3 region: CASSIGTGEDYGYTF. In DNA form, the CDR3 reads TGTGCCAGCAGTATTGGGACAGGGGAAGACTATGGCTACACCTTC.

This clone was seen only a few times. The chain couples TRBV28 to TRBJ1-1; D is unresolved. The CDR3 runs 13 residues. Germline V gene data show CDR1 as MDHEN and CDR2 as SYDVKM. Between the trimmed V and J ends, which lost 8 bases and 1 base, there was a span of 11 bases. Here the CDR3 DNA reads TGTGCCAGCCTCAGGTTTCCGAACACTGAAGCTTTCTTT. As protein: CASLRFPNTEAFF.

This clone showed up many times. V is TRBV4-1 and J is TRBJ1-6, with D possibly matching TRBD1 (5 bases). Germline lookup yields CDR1 MGHRA and CDR2 YSYEKL. The CDR3 has 14 amino acids. The V and J ends lost 1 base and 6 bases respectively, with 7 bases between them. The CDR3 DNA is TGCGCCAGCAGCCAAGCGACAGCTAATTCACCCCTCCACTTT. It yields the protein CASSQATANSPLHF.

The genes are TRBV6-4 and TRBJ2-3; D may be TRBD2 (6 bases). Germline lookup yields CDR1 MRHNA and CDR2 SNTAGT. The CDR3 has 14 amino acids. V dropped 6 bases and J dropped 0 bases, with 10 bases sitting between them. Here the CDR3 reads CASRRGGSTDTQYF. Written as DNA, the CDR3 is TGTGCCAGCAGGCGTGGGGGGAGCACAGATACGCAGTATTTT.

This clone appeared many times. The chain has TRBV29-1 and TRBJ1-1, with D hard to call. V was cut by 0 bases and J by 4 bases, with 9 bases left in between. The CDR3 contains 13 residues. The germline CDR1 and CDR2 sequences are SQVTM and ANQGSEA. The chain's CDR3 is CSVEEVGSTEAFF. CDR3 DNA sequence: TGCAGCGTTGAAGAGGTGGGGAGCACTGAAGCTTTCTTT.